The clone carrying this T cell receptor beta chain was detected a few times. The data were taken from a study of blood T cell repertoires in COVID-19. Study as a whole: Samples of COVID-19 (acute and convalescent) were obtained from the United States, Italy and Spain. PBMCs, B-cell-depleted T cells, or T cells provided the cDNA or gDNA that made up the material.

There are 15 residues in the CDR3. Looked up from germline, CDR1 is LNHDA and CDR2 is SQIVND (reference sequence). The V gene end was trimmed by 4 bases and the J gene end by 10 bases; junction bases not matched to a gene: 14. As handled by the study authors: Using reference gene primer amplification, nucleated cell counts were estimated. Measured with immunoSEQ multiplex PCR; TCRdb has only the in-frame clones, and not every one. V, J and clone size are those of that table, while D and trimming were read from the DNA. The table shows roughly 300,000 clones, with 83% occurring only once. The chain combines TRBV19 with TRBJ1-1, with TRBD1 identical over 8 bases. The sequence was collected from a woman aged 45-59 years with acute or convalescent COVID-19. Sequencing input: peripheral blood. The CDR3 spells CASSKPGQVTLVAFF. The DNA for the CDR3 is TGTGCCAGTAGTAAGCCGGGACAGGTTACTCTGGTAGCTTTCTTT. Variable domain in full (rest from reference TRBV19 and TRBJ1-1): DGGITQSPKYLFRKEGQNVTLSCEQNLNHDAMYWYRQDPGQGLRLIYYSQIVNDFQKGDIAEGYSVSREKKESFPLTVTSAQKNPTAFYLCASSKPGQVTLVAFFGQGTRLTVV.